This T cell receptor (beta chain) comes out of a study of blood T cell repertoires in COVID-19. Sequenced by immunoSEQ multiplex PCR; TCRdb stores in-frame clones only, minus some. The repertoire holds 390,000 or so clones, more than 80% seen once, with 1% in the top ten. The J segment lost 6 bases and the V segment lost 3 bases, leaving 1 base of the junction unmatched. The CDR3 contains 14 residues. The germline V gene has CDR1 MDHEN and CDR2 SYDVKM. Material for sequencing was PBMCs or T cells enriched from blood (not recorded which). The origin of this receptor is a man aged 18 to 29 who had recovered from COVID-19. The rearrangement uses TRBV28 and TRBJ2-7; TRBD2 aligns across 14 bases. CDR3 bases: TGTGCCAGCAGTTTGGGACTAGCGGGAGTCGAGCAGTACTTC. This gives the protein CASSLGLAGVEQYF.